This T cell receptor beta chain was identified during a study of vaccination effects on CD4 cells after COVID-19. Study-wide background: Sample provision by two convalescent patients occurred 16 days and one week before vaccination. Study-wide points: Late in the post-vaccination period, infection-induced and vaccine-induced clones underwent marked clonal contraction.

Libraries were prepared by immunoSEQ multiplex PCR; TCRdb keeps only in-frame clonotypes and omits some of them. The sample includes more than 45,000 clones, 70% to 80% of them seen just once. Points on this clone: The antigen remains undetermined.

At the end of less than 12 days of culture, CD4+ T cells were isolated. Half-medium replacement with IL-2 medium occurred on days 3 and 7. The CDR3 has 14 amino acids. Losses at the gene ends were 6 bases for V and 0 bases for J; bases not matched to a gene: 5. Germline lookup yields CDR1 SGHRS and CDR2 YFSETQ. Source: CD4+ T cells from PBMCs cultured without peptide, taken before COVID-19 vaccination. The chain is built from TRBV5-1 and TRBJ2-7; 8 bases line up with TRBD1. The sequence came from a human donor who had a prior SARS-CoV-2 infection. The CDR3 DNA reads TGCGCCAGCAACGACAGGGGCCCCTCCTACGAGCAGTACTTC. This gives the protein CASNDRGPSYEQYF.